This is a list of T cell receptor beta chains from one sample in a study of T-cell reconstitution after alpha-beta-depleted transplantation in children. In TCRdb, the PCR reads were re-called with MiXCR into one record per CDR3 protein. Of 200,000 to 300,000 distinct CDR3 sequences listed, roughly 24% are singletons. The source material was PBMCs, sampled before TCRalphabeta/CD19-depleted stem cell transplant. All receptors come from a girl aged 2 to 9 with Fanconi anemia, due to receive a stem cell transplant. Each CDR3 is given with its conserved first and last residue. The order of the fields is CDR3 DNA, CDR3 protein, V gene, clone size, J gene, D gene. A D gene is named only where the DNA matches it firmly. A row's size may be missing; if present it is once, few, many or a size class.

CDR3 DNA: TGCAGTGCTAGAGGGGGAGAGGATCAGCCCCAGCATTTT
CDR3 protein: CSARGGEDQPQHF
V gene: TRBV20-1
clone size: many
J gene: TRBJ1-5
D gene: NA

CDR3 DNA: TGTGCCAGCAGCCAAGTGGGACTAGCGGGAGGTGAGCAGTTCTTC
CDR3 protein: CASSQVGLAGGEQFF
V gene: TRBV4-2
clone size: NA
J gene: TRBJ2-1
D gene: TRBD2

CDR3 DNA: TGTGCCAGCAGCCAAGTAAACTCACCCCTCCACTTT
CDR3 protein: CASSQVNSPLHF
V gene: TRBV4-2
clone size: NA
J gene: TRBJ1-6
D gene: NA

CDR3 DNA: TGTGCCAGCAGCTATTTCCATGAGCAGTTCTTC
CDR3 protein: CASSYFHEQFF
V gene: TRBV7-2
clone size: many
J gene: TRBJ2-1
D gene: NA

CDR3 DNA: TGCAGCGTTGAGAGCAGGGAAAACCAAGAGACCCAGTACTTC
CDR3 protein: CSVESRENQETQYF
V gene: TRBV29-1
clone size: NA
J gene: TRBJ2-5
D gene: NA

CDR3 DNA: TGCAGCGTTGACCCGATCGGGCATACGCAGTATTTT
CDR3 protein: CSVDPIGHTQYF
V gene: TRBV29-1
clone size: few
J gene: TRBJ2-3
D gene: NA

CDR3 DNA: TGCAGTGCTAAGGGACTAGCGGGAGCTAGCACAGATACGCAGTATTTT
CDR3 protein: CSAKGLAGASTDTQYF
V gene: TRBV20-1
clone size: NA
J gene: TRBJ2-3
D gene: TRBD2

CDR3 DNA: TGTGCCAGCTCACCAAGTGGGACAGGGGCCTTCGAGCAGTACTTC
CDR3 protein: CASSPSGTGAFEQYF
V gene: TRBV18
clone size: few
J gene: TRBJ2-7
D gene: TRBD1

CDR3 DNA: TGCGCCAGCTCCCCGGACGGAAGCTCCTATGAGCAGTACTTC
CDR3 protein: CASSPDGSSYEQYF
V gene: TRBV5-1
clone size: many
J gene: TRBJ2-7
D gene: NA

CDR3 DNA: TGTGCCAGCAGCTTGGATTCAGTCGAAGCTTTCTTT
CDR3 protein: CASSLDSVEAFF
V gene: TRBV5-6
clone size: NA
J gene: TRBJ1-1
D gene: NA

CDR3 DNA: TGCAGCGTTGAGACAGGGGGAGTGGAGGGCTACACCTTC
CDR3 protein: CSVETGGVEGYTF
V gene: TRBV29-1
clone size: many
J gene: TRBJ1-2
D gene: TRBD1

CDR3 DNA: TGCAGCACCCTGGGGGTGAACACCGGGGAGCTGTTTTTT
CDR3 protein: CSTLGVNTGELFF
V gene: TRBV29-1
clone size: many
J gene: TRBJ2-2
D gene: NA

CDR3 DNA: TGTGCCAGCAGCTTAACGTGGGAGGACAATGAGCAGTTCTTC
CDR3 protein: CASSLTWEDNEQFF
V gene: TRBV7-9
clone size: few
J gene: TRBJ2-1
D gene: NA

CDR3 DNA: TGTGCCAGCAGTCCTACTACTAGCGTGTCCTACGAGCAGTACTTC
CDR3 protein: CASSPTTSVSYEQYF
V gene: TRBV12-3/TRBV12-4
clone size: many
J gene: TRBJ2-7
D gene: TRBD2

CDR3 DNA: TGCGCCAGCAGCTTGGAAACCAGGGTCAAGTTGGCTTTCTTT
CDR3 protein: CASSLETRVKLAFF
V gene: TRBV5-1
clone size: few
J gene: TRBJ1-1
D gene: NA

CDR3 DNA: TGTGCCAGCAGGTATCCCGGACTAGGGGATCGCGAGCAGTACTTC
CDR3 protein: CASRYPGLGDREQYF
V gene: TRBV2
clone size: many
J gene: TRBJ2-7
D gene: TRBD2

CDR3 DNA: TGCGCCAGCAGCGAGCTGGGTACAGGGTCCGGGGAGCTGTTTTTT
CDR3 protein: CASSELGTGSGELFF
V gene: TRBV5-1
clone size: NA
J gene: TRBJ2-2
D gene: NA

CDR3 DNA: TGTGCCAGCAGGGGTAGCGGGAGGGCCGGTGAGCAGTTCTTC
CDR3 protein: CASRGSGRAGEQFF
V gene: TRBV25-1
clone size: NA
J gene: TRBJ2-1
D gene: TRBD2

CDR3 DNA: TGTGGACATGGGGGGAGCACAGATACGCAGTATTTT
CDR3 protein: CGHGGSTDTQYF
V gene: TRBV6-6
clone size: few
J gene: TRBJ2-3
D gene: NA

CDR3 DNA: TGTGCCAGCAGCTTGACTACAGGCGACTCCTACGAGCAGTACTTC
CDR3 protein: CASSLTTGDSYEQYF
V gene: TRBV7-2
clone size: many
J gene: TRBJ2-7
D gene: NA

CDR3 DNA: TGTGCCACCAGCAGAGCAGGCCCACCAGATACGCAGTATTTT
CDR3 protein: CATSRAGPPDTQYF
V gene: TRBV15
clone size: NA
J gene: TRBJ2-3
D gene: NA

CDR3 DNA: TGTGCCAGCGGACTAGCGTTGTACAATGAGCAGTTCTTC
CDR3 protein: CASGLALYNEQFF
V gene: TRBV10-3
clone size: many
J gene: TRBJ2-1
D gene: TRBD2

CDR3 DNA: TGTGCCATCCGACCCGGGGACAGGGGGAATGAAAAACTGTTTTTT
CDR3 protein: CAIRPGDRGNEKLFF
V gene: TRBV10-3
clone size: many
J gene: TRBJ1-4
D gene: TRBD1

CDR3 DNA: TGTGCCAGCAGCTTAATCATTATGGGGAGGAGCTCCTACGAGCAGTACTTC
CDR3 protein: CASSLIIMGRSSYEQYF
V gene: TRBV5-4
clone size: NA
J gene: TRBJ2-7
D gene: NA

CDR3 DNA: TGCAGTGCTAGAGAGGGTGGGGCAGATACGCAGTATTTT
CDR3 protein: CSAREGGADTQYF
V gene: TRBV20-1
clone size: NA
J gene: TRBJ2-3
D gene: NA

CDR3 DNA: TGTGCCAGCGGGGGACAGAGAATGAACACTGAAGCTTTCTTT
CDR3 protein: CASGGQRMNTEAFF
V gene: TRBV7-9
clone size: NA
J gene: TRBJ1-1
D gene: TRBD1

CDR3 DNA: TGCAGCGTTGAAACACTCTATACGCAGTATTTT
CDR3 protein: CSVETLYTQYF
V gene: TRBV29-1
clone size: many
J gene: TRBJ2-3
D gene: NA

CDR3 DNA: TGTGCCACCAGCAGAGTGGGAAACGGACCTTACGAGCAGTACTTC
CDR3 protein: CATSRVGNGPYEQYF
V gene: TRBV15
clone size: NA
J gene: TRBJ2-7
D gene: NA

CDR3 DNA: TGTGCCAGCAGTGACTCGTCCAAGGACGAAACTTTCTTT
CDR3 protein: CASSDSSKDETFF
V gene: TRBV6-4
clone size: few
J gene: TRBJ1-1
D gene: NA

CDR3 DNA: TGTGCCAGCAGTTATCGCGGGGATTCTCGATACAATGAGCAGTTCTTC
CDR3 protein: CASSYRGDSRYNEQFF
V gene: TRBV11-1
clone size: NA
J gene: TRBJ2-1
D gene: NA

CDR3 DNA: TGTGCCAGCCGGCGAGGTCGGTTAGCGGGATCTTACAATGAGCAGTTCTTC
CDR3 protein: CASRRGRLAGSYNEQFF
V gene: TRBV2
clone size: NA
J gene: TRBJ2-1
D gene: TRBD2

CDR3 DNA: TGTGCCAGCAGCTTCAACTTCTTGGAGCGGTACTTC
CDR3 protein: CASSFNFLERYF
V gene: TRBV12-3/TRBV12-4
clone size: many
J gene: TRBJ2-7
D gene: NA

CDR3 DNA: TGTGCCAGCAGGCAGGACTTGAACACTGAAGCTTTCTTT
CDR3 protein: CASRQDLNTEAFF
V gene: TRBV6-1
clone size: many
J gene: TRBJ1-1
D gene: NA

CDR3 DNA: TGTGCCAGCAGCTTAACGCCCGCAGGGAGCGGGCCCGGGGAGCTGTTTTTT
CDR3 protein: CASSLTPAGSGPGELFF
V gene: TRBV7-3
clone size: few
J gene: TRBJ2-2
D gene: NA

CDR3 DNA: TGTGCCAGCAGTTTACGGGACTATTTAGCCAAAAACATTCAGTACTTC
CDR3 protein: CASSLRDYLAKNIQYF
V gene: TRBV12-3/TRBV12-4
clone size: NA
J gene: TRBJ2-4
D gene: TRBD2

CDR3 DNA: TGCAGCGGGGATCGGGACAGCCCTTGGGATGGCTACACCTTC
CDR3 protein: CSGDRDSPWDGYTF
V gene: TRBV29-1
clone size: NA
J gene: TRBJ1-2
D gene: TRBD1

CDR3 DNA: TGCAGTGCTACTGACAGGAACTACGAGCAGTACTTC
CDR3 protein: CSATDRNYEQYF
V gene: TRBV20-1
clone size: many
J gene: TRBJ2-7
D gene: NA

CDR3 DNA: TGCAGTGCTCTACGGACTAGCGGGAAGGAGACCCAGTACTTC
CDR3 protein: CSALRTSGKETQYF
V gene: TRBV20-1
clone size: NA
J gene: TRBJ2-5
D gene: TRBD2

CDR3 DNA: TGTGCCAGCAGTTTCGGGACTAGCGAACACTACAATGAGCAGTTCTTC
CDR3 protein: CASSFGTSEHYNEQFF
V gene: TRBV12-3/TRBV12-4
clone size: NA
J gene: TRBJ2-1
D gene: TRBD2

CDR3 DNA: TGTGCCAGCAGCTTCCCGACAGGGTTACTCAATGAGCAGTTCTTC
CDR3 protein: CASSFPTGLLNEQFF
V gene: TRBV7-2
clone size: few
J gene: TRBJ2-1
D gene: TRBD1

CDR3 DNA: TGCGCCAGCAGCTTGGGACAGGGTGCGACTTACGAGCAGTACTTC
CDR3 protein: CASSLGQGATYEQYF
V gene: TRBV5-1
clone size: NA
J gene: TRBJ2-7
D gene: TRBD1

CDR3 DNA: TGTGCCAGCAGTTCGAGGACGGATACGCAGTATTTT
CDR3 protein: CASSSRTDTQYF
V gene: TRBV6-2/TRBV6-3
clone size: few
J gene: TRBJ2-3
D gene: NA

CDR3 DNA: TGCAGCGTTGAAGCCGACACCTACGAGCAGTACTTC
CDR3 protein: CSVEADTYEQYF
V gene: TRBV29-1
clone size: NA
J gene: TRBJ2-7
D gene: NA

CDR3 DNA: TGTGCCAGCAGCACGCAGGCGGGAGTAAGGGACATTCAGTACTTC
CDR3 protein: CASSTQAGVRDIQYF
V gene: TRBV7-9
clone size: NA
J gene: TRBJ2-4
D gene: TRBD2

CDR3 DNA: TGTGCCAGCAGCTTATTTGGGACTATGGATACGCAGTATTTT
CDR3 protein: CASSLFGTMDTQYF
V gene: TRBV7-2
clone size: NA
J gene: TRBJ2-3
D gene: TRBD2

CDR3 DNA: TGTGCCAGCCGTAGGAAAGACGAGCAGTACTTC
CDR3 protein: CASRRKDEQYF
V gene: TRBV27
clone size: many
J gene: TRBJ2-7
D gene: NA

CDR3 DNA: TGTGCCACCAGCAGAGTCTACAGATACGAGCAGTACTTC
CDR3 protein: CATSRVYRYEQYF
V gene: TRBV15
clone size: many
J gene: TRBJ2-7
D gene: NA

CDR3 DNA: TGCAGCGTCTCCCTATGGGGGACTAGCGGAACCGGGGAGCTGTTTTTT
CDR3 protein: CSVSLWGTSGTGELFF
V gene: TRBV29-1
clone size: NA
J gene: TRBJ2-2
D gene: TRBD2

CDR3 DNA: TGCAGTGCTCAATACCGAACAGGGGGCCTTTGGGTTGCTACTAGCAATCAGCCCCAGCATTTT
CDR3 protein: CSAQYRTGGLWVATSNQPQHF
V gene: TRBV20-1
clone size: NA
J gene: TRBJ1-5
D gene: TRBD1

CDR3 DNA: TGTGCCAGCAGTCCCCGCCTGGCGGGGGGGGTCGAGCAGTACTTC
CDR3 protein: CASSPRLAGGVEQYF
V gene: TRBV12-3/TRBV12-4
clone size: many
J gene: TRBJ2-7
D gene: TRBD2

CDR3 DNA: TGTGCCAGCAGTCCCCTTGACAGAGCGGGGAGACGATACGAGCAGTACTTC
CDR3 protein: CASSPLDRAGRRYEQYF
V gene: TRBV28
clone size: many
J gene: TRBJ2-7
D gene: TRBD2

CDR3 DNA: TGTGCCAGCAGCTTAGCGTCTGGCTTTCGCACAGATACGCAGTATTTT
CDR3 protein: CASSLASGFRTDTQYF
V gene: TRBV7-6
clone size: few
J gene: TRBJ2-3
D gene: NA

CDR3 DNA: TGTGCCAGCAGCCGCTCAGGACTAGCGGGAGGGCCCTTGGGGGACTACGAGCAGTACTTC
CDR3 protein: CASSRSGLAGGPLGDYEQYF
V gene: TRBV6-2/TRBV6-3
clone size: few
J gene: TRBJ2-7
D gene: TRBD2

CDR3 DNA: TGTGCCTGGGGGGAGGAAGCTCAAGAGACCCAGTACTTC
CDR3 protein: CAWGEEAQETQYF
V gene: TRBV30
clone size: NA
J gene: TRBJ2-5
D gene: NA